The 17 T cell receptor beta chains in this list originate from one sample, sequenced in a study of beta chain features in type 1 diabetes. Antigens of these TCRs are unknown. TCRB transcripts that were expressed got sequenced, as all of the isolated RNA had been reverse transcribed. The table came from immunoSEQ multiplex PCR; TCRdb's copy has only in-frame clones and leaves some out. The repertoire holds 300,000 to 350,000 clones, roughly 12% seen once, with over 0.014% in the top ten. Study results and limitations: Moderate but significant shortening of TCRB CDR3s was recorded in all four CD4+ subsets from Type 1 diabetes patients.

The specimen was naive CD4+ T cells from blood. These receptors were obtained from a woman under 30 with type 1 diabetes.

The genes are TRBV10-2 and TRBJ2-3; D ambiguous. The CDR3 covers 17 residues. Trimming removed 0 bases from V and 0 bases from J, with 13 bases in between. The germline V gene encodes CDR1 WSHSY and CDR2 SAAADI. CDR3 in amino acids: CASSESLHTISTDTQYF. CDR3 DNA sequence: TGCGCCAGCAGTGAGTCACTACACACGATAAGCACAGATACGCAGTATTTT.

This clone has only a few counts. The chain carries TRBV19 and TRBJ1-1; the match to TRBD1 covers 7 bases. V trimming: 7 bases; J trimming: 0 bases; junction bases outside the gene matches: 11. Germline V gene sequence: CDR1 LNHDA, CDR2 SQIVND (reference sequence). CDR3 size: 16 residues. CDR3: CASTETGQPMNTEAFF. The CDR3 coding sequence is TGTGCCAGTACAGAGACGGGACAGCCTATGAACACTGAAGCTTTCTTT.

This clone has more than one count but fewer than ten. The V call is TRBV28, the J call TRBJ2-5; TRBD1 might be the D (6 bases). The CDR3 sequence is 11 residues long. V dropped 6 bases and J dropped 13 bases, with 15 bases sitting between them. In germline, CDR1 is MDHEN, CDR2 SYDVKM. In DNA form, the CDR3 reads TGTGCCAGCAGGATCACAGGGTCGCTGTACTTC. Translated, it gives CASRITGSLYF.

Only a few counts were recorded for this clone. The chain has TRBV25-1 and TRBJ2-5; 9 bases fit TRBD2. This CDR3 has 16 residues. CDR1 MGHDK and CDR2 SYGVNS come from the germline V gene. With V trimmed by 3 bases and J by 5 bases, 10 bases remained unmatched. The CDR3 DNA reads TGTGCCAGCAGTGAGGGTGCGGGAGGGCCCCGGGAGACCCAGTACTTC. Protein: CASSEGAGGPRETQYF. The variable domain in full, with the rest retrieved from reference TRBV25-1 and TRBJ2-5, is EADIYQTPRYLVIGTGKKITLECSQTMGHDKMYWYQQDPGMELHLIHYSYGVNSTEKGDLSSESTVSRIRTEHFPLTLESARPSHTSQYLCASSEGAGGPRETQYFGPGTRLLVL.

This clone was found a few times. J is TRBJ2-6 and V is TRBV5-4, with D possibly being TRBD2 (6 bases). Germline V lookup: CDR1 SGHNT, CDR2 YYREEE (reference sequence). V was clipped by 0 bases and J by 0 bases, with 13 bases between them. The length of the CDR3 is 18 residues. For the CDR3, the DNA is TGTGCCAGCAGCTTGGCCCCAGCGGGTTACTCTGGGGCCAACGTCCTGACTTTC. It encodes CASSLAPAGYSGANVLTF.

This clone has more than one count but fewer than ten. The V and J genes are TRBV28 and TRBJ1-2, with D unresolved. Germline loops: CDR1 MDHEN, CDR2 SYDVKM. Trimming pared 6 bases from V and 3 bases from J, leaving 14 bases between. The CDR3 extends over 14 amino acids. CDR3 protein: CASSPGPGYYGYTF. The CDR3 DNA follows: TGTGCCAGCAGCCCTGGCCCCGGGTACTATGGCTACACCTTC.

V is TRBV4-3 and J is TRBJ2-1; TRBD2 aligns across 9 bases. Trimming took 1 base from V and 8 from J; bases not matched to a gene: 12. From germline, CDR1 is LGHNA and CDR2 YSLEER. The length of the CDR3 is 17 residues. Written as DNA, the CDR3 is TGCGCCAGCAGCCAAGTCTTGAGTAGCGGGAGTGGGGATGAGCAGTTCTTC. Translated: CASSQVLSSGSGDEQFF.

The V and J genes are TRBV2 and TRBJ1-5, with 7 bases identical to TRBD1. Germline lookup yields CDR1 SNHLY and CDR2 FYNNEI. This CDR3 is 14 amino acids long. The V and J ends lost 6 bases and 0 bases, in that order; junction bases with no gene match: 2. The CDR3 bases are TGTGCCAGCAGGGGGGACAGTAGCAATCAGCCCCAGCATTTT. Amino acid sequence: CASRGDSSNQPQHF.

This clone was observed a few times. The genes are TRBV30 and TRBJ1-5; the match to TRBD1 covers 8 bases. CDR1 and CDR2 from the germline V gene are GTSNPN and SVGIG (reference sequence). The V gene end was trimmed by 4 bases and the J gene end by 1 base; junction bases not matched to a gene: 3. The CDR3 is 14 amino acids. As DNA, the CDR3 is TGTGCCTGGAATAGACAGGGGAGCAATCAGCCCCAGCATTTT. Translating gives CAWNRQGSNQPQHF.

The J gene is TRBJ2-1, the V gene TRBV5-1, with TRBD2 matching 7 bases. This CDR3 comprises 17 residues. V dropped 3 bases and J dropped 6; count of bases not matched to a gene: 15. CDR1 and CDR2 from the germline V gene are SGHRS and YFSETQ. The CDR3 protein is CASSSYPTRDYVNEQFF. In DNA, the CDR3 is TGCGCCAGCAGCTCCTACCCTACCCGGGACTATGTCAATGAGCAGTTCTTC.

Turning to this clone: The same CDR3 is also encoded by other DNA sequences in this sample. The V call is TRBV7-9, the J call TRBJ2-3; D unresolved. The germline V gene encodes CDR1 SEHNR and CDR2 FQNEAQ (reference sequence). This CDR3 spans 14 amino acids. Trimming shortened V by 1 base and J by 0 bases, and 5 bases separated the two germline ends. DNA of the CDR3: TGTGCCAGCAGCTTAGACAGAAGCACAGATACGCAGTATTTT. Encoded protein: CASSLDRSTDTQYF.

CDR3 sequence reads: CASSTTGGIYEQYF. CDR3 coding DNA: TGTGCCAGCAGCACGACAGGGGGCATCTACGAGCAGTACTTC. The V call is TRBV2, the J call TRBJ2-7; 10 positions match TRBD1. CDR3 length equals 14 residues. Germline values: CDR1 SNHLY, CDR2 FYNNEI. V gave up 6 bases and J gave up 3 bases; unmatched junction bases: 5. Combining the CDR3 with reference TRBV2 and TRBJ2-7 gives the whole variable domain EPEVTQTPSHQVTQMGQEVILRCVPISNHLYFYWYRQILGQKVEFLVSFYNNEISEKSEIFDDQFSVERPDGSNFTLKIRSTKLEDSAMYFCASSTTGGIYEQYFGPGTRLTVT.

This chain joins TRBV2 and TRBJ2-7, with D hard to call. The CDR3 extends over 14 amino acids. V was clipped by 3 bases and J by 4 bases, with 13 bases between them. The germline CDR1 and CDR2 sequences are SNHLY and FYNNEI. CDR3 amino acids: CASSDKASRYEQYV. The CDR3 DNA reads TGTGCCAGCAGTGATAAGGCTAGTCGTTACGAGCAGTACGTC.

The chain recombines TRBV7-2 with TRBJ2-3; 14 bases agree with TRBD2. The CDR3 loop spans 17 amino acids. J lost 5 bases, V lost 4 bases, and 8 bases had no gene match. In germline, CDR1 is SGHTA, CDR2 FQGNSA. The CDR3 loop is CASSSGTSGGRGDTQYF. CDR3 DNA sequence: TGTGCCAGCAGCTCCGGGACTAGCGGGGGCCGGGGAGATACGCAGTATTTT.

The chain joins TRBV18 to TRBJ2-4, with a tentative D call TRBD1 (5 bases). Germline lookup yields CDR1 KGHSH and CDR2 LQKENI. This CDR3 region has 13 residues. Trimming cost V 5 bases and J 0 bases, with 5 bases left between them. The CDR3 loop reads CASSRGAKNIQYF. The CDR3 nucleotides read TGTGCCAGCTCAAGGGGAGCCAAAAACATTCAGTACTTC.

This clone was observed a few times. The chain carries TRBV15 and TRBJ2-1; 9 positions agree with TRBD1. With V trimmed by 5 bases and J by 8 bases, 16 bases remained unmatched. This CDR3 comprises 17 residues. Germline CDR1 LNHNV, CDR2 YYDKDF (reference sequence). CDR3 sequence (DNA): TGTGCCACCAGCCGGGACAGGGTTGGCGGGAGTGGCGATGAGCAGTTCTTC. Translating gives CATSRDRVGGSGDEQFF.

As to this clone: This sample includes further DNA sequences coding for the same CDR3. V gene TRBV27 combines with J gene TRBJ2-7; 9 bases are shared with TRBD2. Germline V gene sequence: CDR1 MNHEY, CDR2 SMNVEV (reference sequence). After removal of 2 bases from V and 3 bases from J, the junction contained 2 bases not matched to a gene. The CDR3 length is 14 residues. Written as DNA, the CDR3 is TGTGCCAGCAGTTTAGCGGGAGGGAACTACGAGCAGTACTTC. Protein sequence: CASSLAGGNYEQYF.